The TCR beta chain under discussion was sequenced for a study of T cell responses to AZD1222 COVID-19 vaccine. Notes on the study in general: Females outnumbered males among donors, who were mostly white British; clonal diversity was possibly underestimated. No repertoire was sampled before or during the peak T cell response, only after it.

This clone was observed a single time. The antigen is undetermined. Recipients boosted at about 4 weeks or about 12 weeks are pooled. Sequenced by immunoSEQ multiplex PCR; TCRdb stores in-frame clones only, minus some. The table lists roughly 120,000 clones, roughly 92% of them singletons. The CDR3 spans 19 residues. Specimen: peripheral blood, collected 28 days after the second AZD1222 dose. This TCR came from an adult who received the AZD1222 COVID-19 vaccine. The chain links TRBV21-1 to TRBJ1-4. TRBV21-1 represents a pseudogene. The CDR3 is CASSKALLLPLETNEKLFF. DNA of the CDR3: TGTGCCAGCAGCAAAGCGCTTTTACTACCCCTGGAGACTAATGAAAAACTGTTTTTT.